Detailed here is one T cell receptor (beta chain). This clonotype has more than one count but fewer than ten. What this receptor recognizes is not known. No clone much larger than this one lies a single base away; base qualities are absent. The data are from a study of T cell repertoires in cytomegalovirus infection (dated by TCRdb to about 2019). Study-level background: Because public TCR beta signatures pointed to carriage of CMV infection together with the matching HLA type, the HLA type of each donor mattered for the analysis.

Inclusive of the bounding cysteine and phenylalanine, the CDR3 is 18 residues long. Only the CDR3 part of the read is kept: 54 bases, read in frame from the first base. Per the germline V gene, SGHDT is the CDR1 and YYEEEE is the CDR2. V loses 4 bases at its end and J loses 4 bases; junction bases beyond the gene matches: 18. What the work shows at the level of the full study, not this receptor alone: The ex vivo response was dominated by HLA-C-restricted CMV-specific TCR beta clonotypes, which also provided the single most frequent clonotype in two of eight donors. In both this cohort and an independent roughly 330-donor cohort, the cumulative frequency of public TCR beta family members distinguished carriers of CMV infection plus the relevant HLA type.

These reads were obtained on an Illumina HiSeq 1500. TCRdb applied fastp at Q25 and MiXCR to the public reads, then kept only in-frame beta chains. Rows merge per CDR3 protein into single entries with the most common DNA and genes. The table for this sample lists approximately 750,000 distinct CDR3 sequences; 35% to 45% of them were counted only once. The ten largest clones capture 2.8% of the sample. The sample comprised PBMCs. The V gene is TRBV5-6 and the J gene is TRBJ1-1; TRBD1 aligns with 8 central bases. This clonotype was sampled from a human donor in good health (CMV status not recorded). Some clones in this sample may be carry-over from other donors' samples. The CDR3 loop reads CASSPKQIRQGRSTEAFF. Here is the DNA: TGTGCCAGCAGCCCAAAACAGATTCGACAGGGGAGAAGCACTGAAGCTTTCTTT.